The 3 T cell receptor beta chains presented below share a single source sample, sequenced in a study of T cell responses to AZD1222 COVID-19 vaccine (dated by TCRdb to about 2021). Libraries came from the immunoSEQ multiplex PCR assay. Not all clones reach the TCRdb copy of this immuneACCESS table, which keeps in-frame sequences only. Checked studies attribute under half of the gap to unresolved V genes and leave the rest unexplained. This sample holds some 50,000 clones; around four fifths were observed only once. The leading ten clones occupy 20% of the sample. What this sample's time point label stands for: baseline before first vaccination. The sample's treatment or condition label is to be understood as: meningococcal conjugate vaccine given as trial control. This specimen was peripheral blood, taken on day 0 of MenACWY control vaccination. Receptor source: an adult in good health.

J is TRBJ2-1 and V is TRBV27; TRBD1 aligns across 7 bases. V lost 5 bases to trimming and J lost 7 bases; unmatched junction nucleotides: 14. CDR3 length: 16 amino acids. Germline CDR1 is MNHEY and CDR2 is SMNVEV (reference sequence). The DNA of the CDR3 is TGTGCCAGCAGTGCCAAGGGGGCCGGCGTTTTAAATGAGCAGTTCTTC. Protein: CASSAKGAGVLNEQFF.

The CDR3 sequence: CASSLFPEGLRPDQPQHF. CDR3 DNA: TGTGCCAGCAGTCTCTTCCCCGAGGGACTAAGGCCGGATCAGCCCCAGCATTTT. The rearrangement joins TRBV6-2 or TRBV6-3 to TRBJ1-5, with a tentative D call TRBD1 (5 bases). Trimming took 5 bases from V and 5 from J, leaving 25 bases between them. Germline V gene lookup returns CDR1 MNHEY and CDR2 SVGEGT. CDR3 length: 18 amino acids.

V and J are TRBV19 and TRBJ1-5; no firm D call. The CDR3 length is 13 residues. With 7 bases removed from V and 7 bases from J, the gap between germline ends came to 14 bases. The germline V gene encodes CDR1 LNHDA and CDR2 SQIVND (reference sequence). The CDR3 protein is CASTYSREQPQHF. CDR3 DNA: TGTGCCAGTACCTATTCTCGGGAGCAGCCCCAGCATTTT.